One sample yielded the 20 T cell receptor beta chains listed below, sequenced in a study of OX40 agonist ivuxolimab in advanced cancers. Sequenced by immunoSEQ multiplex PCR; TCRdb stores in-frame clones only, minus some. The table records some 80,000 clones, 80% to 90% of them present only once. This specimen consisted of CD4+ or CD8+ T cells sorted from blood, obtained in a trial of the OX40 agonist ivuxolimab. Every receptor here comes from an adult with an advanced solid tumor such as melanoma, head and neck, liver or kidney cancer.

V usage is TRBV6-1 and J usage is TRBJ2-7; D ambiguous. The germline CDR1 and CDR2 sequences are MNHNS and SASEGT. The CDR3 has 11 amino acids. Trimming pared 8 bases from V and 2 bases from J, leaving 7 bases between. CDR3 sequence: CASDTAYEQYF. In DNA form, the CDR3 reads TGTGCCAGCGATACAGCCTACGAGCAGTACTTC.

This clone was seen a single time. The chain is built from TRBV6-5 and TRBJ2-5, with D perhaps matching TRBD1 (5 bases). Germline V gene lookup returns CDR1 MNHEY and CDR2 SVGAGI. Trimming removed 6 bases at V and 1 base at J, with 12 bases between. This CDR3 region has 14 residues. The CDR3 is CASSSRTPQETQYF. CDR3 sequence (DNA): TGTGCCAGCAGCTCTCGGACACCCCAAGAGACCCAGTACTTC.

V usage is TRBV10-3 and J usage is TRBJ1-6; D remains ambiguous. The CDR3 is 13 residues long. Germline V gene sequence: CDR1 ENHRY, CDR2 SYGVKD. Trimming stripped 9 bases from V and 6 bases from J, with 12 bases between. This CDR3 reads CAIQELVNSPLHF. In DNA, the CDR3 is TGTGCCATTCAGGAACTCGTTAATTCACCCCTCCACTTT.

The chain couples TRBV27 to TRBJ2-3, with 9 bases identical to TRBD1. V was clipped by 6 bases and J by 4 bases; unmatched bases: 2. The CDR3 sequence is 13 residues long. Germline CDR1 MNHEY, CDR2 SMNVEV (reference sequence). For the CDR3, the DNA is TGTGCCAGCAGAAGACAGGGGGCAGATACGCAGTATTTT. This codes for CASRRQGADTQYF.

This clone was detected only a few times. This sequence joins TRBV6-6 and TRBJ2-3, with a possible D match to TRBD2 (5 bases). The ends were cut back, 2 bases at V and 3 bases at J, with 9 bases in the middle. This CDR3 is 14 amino acids long. Germline V gene lookup returns CDR1 MNHNY and CDR2 SVGAGI (reference sequence). In nucleotides, the CDR3 is TGTGCCAGCAGTTACCCAGCGGAGACAGATACGCAGTATTTT. It yields the protein CASSYPAETDTQYF.

The chain uses TRBV29-1 and TRBJ2-5; possible D gene TRBD1, 6 bases. From germline, CDR1 is SQVTM and CDR2 ANQGSEA. Trimming cost V 6 bases and J 4 bases, with 15 bases left between them. The CDR3 extends over 13 amino acids. The CDR3 nucleotides read TGCAGCGTCTATGCGAACAGGGCAGAGACCCAGTACTTC. Translated, it gives CSVYANRAETQYF.

This sequence joins TRBV30 and TRBJ1-6; tentative D call: TRBD1 (5 bases). The length of the CDR3 is 12 residues. Germline V CDR1 and CDR2: GTSNPN, SVGIG (reference sequence). Trimming took 0 bases from V and 18 from J, leaving 15 bases between them. CDR3 sequence: CAWSVPGTPSHF. The CDR3 DNA sequence: TGTGCCTGGAGTGTACCCGGGACGCCGTCCCACTTT.

The chain employs TRBV19 and TRBJ1-6, with D unclear. Trimming cost V 6 bases and J 4 bases, with 4 bases left between them. CDR1 LNHDA and CDR2 SQIVND come from the germline V gene (reference sequence). CDR3 length: 12 amino acids. CDR3 DNA: TGTGCCAGTAGCCCATATAATTCACCCCTCCACTTT. Protein: CASSPYNSPLHF.

The chain has TRBV28 and TRBJ1-1; perhaps TRBD1 as D (5 bases). The CDR3 sequence is 12 residues long. The germline CDR1 and CDR2 sequences are MDHEN and SYDVKM. Trimming took 5 bases from V and 10 from J, leaving 14 bases between them. The CDR3 loop reads CASSAWGLRAFF. In DNA form, the CDR3 reads TGTGCCAGCAGTGCGTGGGGGTTGAGAGCTTTCTTT.

CDR3 sequence reads: CASSSSSGGAYEQFF. In DNA form, the CDR3 reads TGTGCCAGCAGCTCCTCTAGCGGGGGGGCCTATGAGCAGTTCTTC. The rearrangement joins TRBV9 to TRBJ2-1; TRBD2 aligns across 12 bases. V shed 4 bases and J 8 bases; nucleotides not matched to a gene: 7. Germline V CDR1 and CDR2: SGDLS, YYNGEE. The CDR3 loop spans 15 amino acids.

Written as DNA, the CDR3 is TGTGCCAGCAGCTCAGACCCTAAAAACATTCAGTACTTC. Protein product: CASSSDPKNIQYF. The chain has TRBV5-8 and TRBJ2-4; no clear D gene. The V gene's germline CDR1 is SGHTS and CDR2 YDEGEE. CDR3 length equals 13 residues. The V gene lost 3 bases and the J gene lost 4 bases, with 8 bases spanning the gap. The variable domain in full, completed from reference TRBV5-8 and TRBJ2-4, reads EAGVTQSPTHLIKTRGQQATLRCSPISGHTSVYWYQQALGLGLQFLLWYDEGEERNRGNFPPRFSGRQFPNYSSELNVNALELEDSALYLCASSSDPKNIQYFGAGTRLSVL.

The V and J genes are TRBV30 and TRBJ1-1; D is uncertain. CDR1 GTSNPN and CDR2 SVGIG come from the germline V gene (reference sequence). The CDR3 is 12 amino acids. The V and J ends lost 5 bases and 1 base respectively, with 8 bases between them. This CDR3 reads CAWEIKNTEAFF. CDR3 coding DNA: TGTGCCTGGGAAATAAAGAACACTGAAGCTTTCTTT.

The chain recombines TRBV7-2 with TRBJ1-3, with a tentative D call TRBD1 (5 bases). The CDR3 covers 16 residues. Trimming took off 5 bases at V and 0 bases at J, with 14 bases between the two ends. Germline V lookup: CDR1 SGHTA, CDR2 FQGNSA. As DNA, the CDR3 is TGTGCCAGCAGCCCAAACGGGGGGAGCTCTGGAAACACCATATATTTT. Translating gives CASSPNGGSSGNTIYF.

This chain links TRBV7-2 with TRBJ2-7; TRBD2 agrees at 8 bases. The V and J ends lost 5 bases and 2 bases, in that order; junction bases with no gene match: 8. This CDR3 has 15 amino acids. Germline V gene lookup returns CDR1 SGHTA and CDR2 FQGNSA. Written as DNA, the CDR3 is TGTGCCAGCAGCCCAGCTACTAGCGGACCCTACGAGCAGTACTTC. Translating it yields CASSPATSGPYEQYF. Supplemented by reference TRBV7-2 and TRBJ2-7, the full variable domain reads GAGVSQSPSNKVTEKGKDVELRCDPISGHTALYWYRQSLGQGLEFLIYFQGNSAPDKSGLPSDRFSAERTGGSVSTLTIQRTQQEDSAVYLCASSPATSGPYEQYFGPGTRLTVT.

V and J are TRBV2 and TRBJ2-3, with D unresolved. From germline, CDR1 is SNHLY and CDR2 FYNNEI. Trimming took 7 bases from V and 4 from J, leaving 12 bases between them. The CDR3 runs to 13 residues. CDR3 amino acids: CASNERFADTQYF. CDR3 in DNA: TGTGCCAGCAACGAGAGGTTTGCAGATACGCAGTATTTT.

The chain has TRBV5-5 and TRBJ1-4; D remains unclear. The CDR3 length is 11 residues. Germline V gene sequence: CDR1 SGHKS, CDR2 YYEKEE (reference sequence). V was pared by 5 bases and J by 7 bases, with 6 bases between. CDR3 bases: TGTGCCAGCAGTAGAGGTGAAAAACTGTTTTTT. As protein: CASSRGEKLFF. The entire variable domain, with the rest obtained from reference TRBV5-5 and TRBJ1-4, is as follows: DAGVTQSPTHLIKTRGQQVTLRCSPISGHKSVSWYQQVLGQGPQFIFQYYEKEERGRGNFPDRFSARQFPNYSSELNVNALLLGDSALYLCASSRGEKLFFGSGTQLSVL.

The CDR3 reads CASLKRGGEQFF. Written as DNA, the CDR3 is TGTGCCAGCCTAAAGCGGGGGGGTGAGCAGTTCTTC. The chain employs TRBV5-6 and TRBJ2-1; TRBD2 matches at 10 bases. Germline V gives CDR1 SGHDT, CDR2 YYEEEE. The V and J ends lost 7 bases and 9 bases, in that order; junction bases with no gene match: 4. This CDR3 contains 12 residues.

The V gene is TRBV30, the J gene TRBJ2-3; unclear D gene. The CDR3 extends over 13 amino acids. Germline loops: CDR1 GTSNPN, CDR2 SVGIG (reference sequence). V lost 4 bases and J 0 bases, leaving 8 bases between the germline ends. The CDR3 DNA follows: TGTGCCTGGACAGAATCTAGCACAGATACGCAGTATTTT. Encoded protein: CAWTESSTDTQYF.

The chain joins TRBV28 to TRBJ1-2; 10 bases align to TRBD1. Losses at the gene ends were 4 bases for V and 4 bases for J; bases not matched to a gene: 12. CDR1 MDHEN and CDR2 SYDVKM come from the germline V gene. The CDR3 loop spans 17 amino acids. The CDR3 nucleotides read TGTGCCAGCAGTTCGTCGACAGGGGGCCACGAGGGCTATGGCTACACCTTC. Its protein product is CASSSSTGGHEGYGYTF.

The gene calls are TRBV5-5 and TRBJ1-3, with D possibly matching TRBD1 (5 bases). This CDR3 contains 14 residues. Looked up from germline, CDR1 is SGHKS and CDR2 is YYEKEE (reference sequence). V shed 5 bases and J shed 4 bases, with 13 bases lying between them. The CDR3 coding sequence is TGTGCCAGCAGGGTGGGGCAGAACGGAAACACCATATATTTT. This translates into CASRVGQNGNTIYF.